The present T cell receptor beta chain was sequenced within a study of regulatory T cells in long-lasting Graves disease. Overall study context: Newly diagnosed Graves' patients had taken antithyroid drugs under 3 months.

TCR beta libraries were built with iRepertoire HTBI primers and Arm-PCR of CDR3 regions. TCRdb called the multiplex PCR reads again in MiXCR, with one record for every CDR3 protein. Among some 410,000 distinct CDR3 sequences listed, approximately 16% were seen once. This clonotype has just a few counts. The germline gene is not matched at one end of the junction; a read error may be the cause. Indicated time point: newly diagnosed GD, antithyroid drugs for less than 3 months. Making the TCR library involved RNA that had been extracted from PBMCs. The sample also formed part of further work on T cells in Graves' hyperthyroidism and ophthalmopathy. From that report: HTBI primers drove first-round RT-PCR of the TCR CDR3.

Material: peripheral blood mononuclear cells (PBMCs), obtained at new diagnosis, from a patient treated with antithyroid drugs. This sequence originates from a woman aged 25 to 39 with Graves disease.

The CDR3 nucleotides are TGCGCCAGCAGCCAAGGGGTAGCGGTTAGCTCCTACAATGAGCAGTTC. It specifies CASSQGVAVSSYNEQF. The J gene is TRBJ2-1, the V gene TRBV4-1; D perhaps matches TRBD2 (6 bases). The CDR3 contains 16 residues. CDR1 is MGHRA and CDR2 is YSYEKL in the germline V gene.